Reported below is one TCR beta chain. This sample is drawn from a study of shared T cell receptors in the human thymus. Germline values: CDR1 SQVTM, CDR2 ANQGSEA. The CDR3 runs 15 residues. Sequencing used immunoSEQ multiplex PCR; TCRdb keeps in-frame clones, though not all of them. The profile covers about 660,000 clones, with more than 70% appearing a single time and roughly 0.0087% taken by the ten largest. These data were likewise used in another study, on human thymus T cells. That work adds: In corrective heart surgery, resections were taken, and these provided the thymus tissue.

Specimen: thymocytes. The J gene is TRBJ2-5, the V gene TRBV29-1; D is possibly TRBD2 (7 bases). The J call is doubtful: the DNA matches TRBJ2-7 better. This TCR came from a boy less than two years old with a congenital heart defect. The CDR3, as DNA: TGCAGCGTTGTGGGAAGCGGGGACAACTTCTACGAGCAGTACTTC. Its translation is CSVVGSGDNFYEQYF.